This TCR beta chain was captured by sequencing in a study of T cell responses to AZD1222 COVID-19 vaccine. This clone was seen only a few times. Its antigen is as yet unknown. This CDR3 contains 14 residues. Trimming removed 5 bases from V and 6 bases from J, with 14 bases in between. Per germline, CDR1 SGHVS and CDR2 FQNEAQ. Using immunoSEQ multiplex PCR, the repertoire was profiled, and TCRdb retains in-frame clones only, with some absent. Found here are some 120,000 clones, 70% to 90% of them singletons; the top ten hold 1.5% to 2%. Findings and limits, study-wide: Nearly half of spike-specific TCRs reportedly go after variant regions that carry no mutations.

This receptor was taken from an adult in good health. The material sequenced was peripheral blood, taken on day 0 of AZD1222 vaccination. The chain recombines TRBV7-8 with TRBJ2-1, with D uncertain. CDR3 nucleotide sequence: TGTGCCAGCAGCCGCCCCGCGACGGGCAATGAGCAGTTCTTC. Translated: CASSRPATGNEQFF.